This T cell receptor (beta chain) was recorded in a study of tumor-infiltrating lymphocytes in localized non-small cell lung cancer. Findings of the study overall: No T-cell fraction difference was seen between IM1 and IM2 tumors. Different pieces of the same tissue went to different assays, confounding technical variation with intratumor heterogeneity.

This clone was detected once. Its antigen remains unidentified. This CDR3 is 16 amino acids long. From germline, CDR1 is MGHDK and CDR2 SYGVNS. V dropped 4 bases and J dropped 5 bases, with 15 bases sitting between them. Repertoires were generated with immunoSEQ multiplex PCR, while TCRdb's copy carries only in-frame clones and drops some. Counted here are several thousand clones, approximately 71% occurring once; the ten biggest clones make up 50% to 75%. The clonotype comes from a human donor with non-small cell lung cancer. The chain joins TRBV25-1 to TRBJ1-6; D remains unclear. Sequenced input: lung tumor tissue. Written as DNA, the CDR3 is TGTGCCAGCAGTGGTGGGTCCTTGGCCCATAATTCACCCCTCCACTTT. Amino acids: CASSGGSLAHNSPLHF. Variable domain in full (rest from reference TRBV25-1 and TRBJ1-6): EADIYQTPRYLVIGTGKKITLECSQTMGHDKMYWYQQDPGMELHLIHYSYGVNSTEKGDLSSESTVSRIRTEHFPLTLESARPSHTSQYLCASSGGSLAHNSPLHFGNGTRLTVT.